A single sample is the source of the 30 T cell receptor beta chains below, sequenced in a study of regulatory T cells in long-lasting Graves disease. TCR beta libraries were built with iRepertoire HTBI primers and Arm-PCR of CDR3 regions. Each CDR3 protein gets one entry after TCRdb re-called the multiplex PCR reads with MiXCR. The sample has hundreds of thousands of distinct CDR3 sequences; approximately 31% are singletons. Time point given: persistent/refractory GD, antithyroid drugs over 5 years with positive TRAb. RNA from PBMCs was the source of the TCR library. Sequenced here: peripheral blood mononuclear cells (PBMCs), sampled when the disease was refractory, from a patient treated with antithyroid drugs. These receptors all come from a female donor with Graves disease.

This clonotype was observed many times. The J gene is TRBJ2-1, the V gene TRBV28, with D perhaps matching TRBD2 (5 bases). V dropped 7 bases and J dropped 5 bases, with 21 bases sitting between them. The CDR3 loop spans 16 amino acids. The germline V gene has CDR1 MDHEN and CDR2 SYDVKM. DNA of the CDR3: TGTGCCAGCATTTCCACCAGGAGGTTCCCAGACAATGAGCAGTTCTTC. It encodes CASISTRRFPDNEQFF.

This clonotype has a handful of counts. The V gene is TRBV9, the J gene TRBJ1-2; D is uncertain. This CDR3 spans 16 amino acids. Trimming shortened V by 0 bases and J by 4 bases, and 16 bases separated the two germline ends. Germline-derived CDR1 and CDR2 are SGDLS and YYNGEE. CDR3 DNA: TGTGCCAGCAGCGTAGGGCAGGAGGATGGGATCTATGGCTACACCTTC. It codes for CASSVGQEDGIYGYTF.

The chain carries TRBV14 and TRBJ1-2; tentative D call: TRBD1 (6 bases). There are 16 residues in the CDR3. Trimming pared 0 bases from V and 4 bases from J, leaving 15 bases between. The V gene's germline CDR1 is SGHDN and CDR2 FVKESK. The CDR3 loop is CASSQDLDSFSYGYTF. The DNA of the CDR3 is TGTGCCAGCAGCCAAGATTTGGACAGTTTTAGCTATGGCTACACCTTC.

The J gene is TRBJ1-5, the V gene TRBV6-1, with TRBD1 as a possible D gene (6 bases). The CDR3 spans 15 residues. Trimming removed 7 bases at V and 0 bases at J, with 13 bases between. Germline lookup yields CDR1 MNHNS and CDR2 SASEGT. CDR3 sequence: CASNLMGASNQPQHF. The CDR3 DNA is TGTGCCAGCAACCTAATGGGGGCTAGCAATCAGCCCCAGCATTTT.

V is TRBV12-3 or TRBV12-4 and J is TRBJ1-3; D not resolved. Deletions cut 8 bases from V and 0 bases from J, with 11 bases between. The CDR3 runs to 14 residues. CDR3 nucleotides: TGTGCCAGCCCCCCTTACTACTCTGGAAACACCATATATTTT. As protein: CASPPYYSGNTIYF.

This clonotype has just a few counts. Here the CDR3 DNA reads TGTGCCAGCAAGGTGTATGGTAGCGGGAGTATCACCGGGGAGCTGTTTTTT. As protein: CASKVYGSGSITGELFF. The chain uses TRBV6-1 and TRBJ2-2; 9 positions agree with TRBD2. The V gene's germline CDR1 is MNHNS and CDR2 SASEGT. The junction had 13 bases not matched to a gene; V was cut back by 7 bases and J by 4 bases. This CDR3 has 17 residues.

This chain links TRBV13 with TRBJ2-2, with a tentative D call TRBD2 (7 bases). V lost 3 bases to trimming and J lost 6 bases, with 17 bases between them. The CDR3 is made up of 16 amino acids. The V gene's germline CDR1 is PRHDT and CDR2 FYEKMQ (reference sequence). The CDR3 is CASSLDRGAAAGELFF. CDR3 DNA: TGTGCCAGCAGCTTGGACCGGGGGGCGGCCGCCGGGGAGCTGTTTTTT.

Of note for this clonotype: An end of the junction differs from the germline gene, which may be a read error. This chain links TRBV6-1 with TRBJ1-3, with D unresolved. CDR1 MNHNS and CDR2 SASEGT come from the germline V gene. This CDR3 comprises 15 residues. CDR3 in DNA: TGTGCCAACAGTATAGGTAGTCTATCTGGAAACACCATATATTTT. This encodes CANSIGSLSGNTIYF.

Comments on this clonotype: One end of the junction is discordant with germline, which a read error may explain. For the CDR3, the DNA is TGTGCCAGTTCGTTAGGACAGTATGGCTACGCCTTC. Amino acids: CASSLGQYGYAF. This chain joins TRBV19 and TRBJ1-2, with D perhaps matching TRBD1 (6 bases). Germline lookup yields CDR1 LNHDA and CDR2 SQIVND (reference sequence). The CDR3 sequence is 12 residues long.

This clonotype turned up a few times. J is TRBJ1-5 and V is TRBV6-1; TRBD1 is a possible D gene (5 bases). CDR3 length: 14 residues. Between the trimmed V and J ends, which lost 9 bases and 3 bases, there was a span of 15 bases. From germline, CDR1 is MNHNS and CDR2 SASEGT. The CDR3 region has the DNA TGTGCCAGTTGGTGGGGGGGTAACAATCAGCCCCAGCATTTT. Protein: CASWWGGNNQPQHF.

This chain uses TRBV5-1 with TRBJ2-6; D gene unclear. The CDR3 sequence is 15 residues long. V shed 4 bases and J shed 4 bases, with 12 bases lying between them. Germline-derived CDR1 and CDR2 are SGHRS and YFSETQ. CDR3 coding DNA: TGCGCCAGCAGCCTCCAGTTGTCCGGGGCCAACGTCCTGACTTTC. This sequence encodes CASSLQLSGANVLTF.

This clonotype turned up a few times. V is TRBV11-1 and J is TRBJ2-1; weak D call: TRBD2 (5 bases). Germline V CDR1 and CDR2: SGHAT, FQDESV (reference sequence). V gave up 6 bases and J gave up 3 bases, with 6 bases separating them. The CDR3 consists of 12 residues. CDR3: CASSRGYNEQFF. In DNA form, the CDR3 reads TGTGCCAGCAGTCGGGGCTACAATGAGCAGTTCTTC.

J is TRBJ1-2 and V is TRBV6-4; D is unclear. The V gene lost 5 bases and the J gene lost 5 bases, with 18 bases spanning the gap. Germline CDR1 MRHNA, CDR2 SNTAGT. The CDR3 covers 15 residues. CDR3 nucleotides: TGTGCCAGCAGTTACGACTACGGGGATCGGTATGGCTACACCTTC. It codes for CASSYDYGDRYGYTF.

This clonotype was recorded many times. This chain links TRBV12-5 with TRBJ1-2; D gene ambiguous. The CDR3 has 16 amino acids. The germline V and J ends were trimmed by 0 bases and 0 bases, with 11 bases remaining between them. CDR1 and CDR2 from the germline V gene are LGHNT and FRNRAP. CDR3 amino acids: CASGLVLRPSNYGYTF. The CDR3 DNA follows: TGTGCTAGTGGTTTGGTCCTCAGGCCCTCTAACTATGGCTACACCTTC. The full variable domain, its missing parts supplied by reference TRBV12-5 and TRBJ1-2, is DARVTQTPRHKVTEMGQEVTMRCQPILGHNTVFWYRQTMMQGLELLAYFRNRAPLDDSGMPKDRFSAEMPDATLATLKIQPSEPRDSAVYFCASGLVLRPSNYGYTFGSGTRLTVV.

The genes are TRBV30 and TRBJ1-1; D is perhaps TRBD1 (5 bases). The germline CDR1 and CDR2 sequences are GTSNPN and SVGIG (reference sequence). This CDR3 comprises 12 residues. Between the trimmed V and J ends, which lost 8 bases and 2 bases, there was a span of 12 bases. The CDR3 loop reads CAGGGTNTEAFF. CDR3 nucleotides: TGTGCCGGTGGCGGGACCAACACTGAAGCTTTCTTT.

In regard to this clonotype: A clone one base away is much larger, so this may be a read error. The chain recombines TRBV12-3 or TRBV12-4 with TRBJ2-7; the match to TRBD2 covers 7 bases. The CDR3 spans 15 residues. This chain's CDR3 is CASSLWLAVSHEQYF. In nucleotides, the CDR3 is TGTGCCAGCAGTTTATGGCTAGCGGTCTCCCACGAGCAGTACTTC.

The rearrangement uses TRBV10-3 and TRBJ2-1, with TRBD2 matching 10 bases. CDR1 is ENHRY, CDR2 SYGVKD, per germline. V trimming: 1 base; J trimming: 0 bases; junction bases outside the gene matches: 6. This CDR3 is built from 18 residues. The CDR3: CAISEWGLAPSSYNEQFF. The CDR3 DNA reads TGTGCCATCAGTGAGTGGGGACTAGCGCCCAGCTCCTACAATGAGCAGTTCTTC.

The table lists this clonotype with many counts. This chain links TRBV28 with TRBJ2-2; 8 bases match TRBD1. This CDR3 contains 14 residues. CDR1 and CDR2 (germline): MDHEN, SYDVKM. V was clipped by 11 bases and J by 4 bases; unmatched bases: 9. CDR3 region: CASSPGQVTGELFF. As DNA, the CDR3 is TGTGCCTCATCTCCGGGACAGGTCACCGGGGAGCTGTTTTTT.

The chain carries TRBV7-9 and TRBJ1-4, with D unclear. Germline V lookup: CDR1 SEHNR, CDR2 FQNEAQ (reference sequence). The V gene lost 5 bases and the J gene lost 7 bases, with 23 bases spanning the gap. The CDR3 length is 17 residues. CDR3 region: CASSQTPIQRLGEKLFF. CDR3 nucleotide sequence: TGTGCCAGCAGCCAAACCCCCATTCAACGTCTAGGTGAAAAACTGTTTTTT.

This clonotype was seen only once. The chain joins TRBV6-2 or TRBV6-3 to TRBJ2-5; D uncertain. CDR3 length: 15 amino acids. The V end lost 6 bases, the J end lost 5 bases, and 19 bases lay between the germline ends. Germline values: CDR1 MNHEY, CDR2 SVGEGT. The CDR3, as DNA: TGTGCCAGCAGCAGAAAGGCGGAACTCATTGAGACCCAGTACTTC. Its translation: CASSRKAELIETQYF.

V usage is TRBV19 and J usage is TRBJ2-5; 7 bases agree with TRBD1. The CDR3 sequence is 15 residues long. V shed 0 bases and J 8 bases; nucleotides not matched to a gene: 9. In germline, CDR1 is LNHDA, CDR2 SQIVND (reference sequence). CDR3: CASSIDGRGLNTQYF. Here the CDR3 DNA reads TGTGCCAGTAGTATAGATGGCAGGGGGTTAAATACCCAGTACTTC.

The sample holds many counts of this clonotype. This chain uses TRBV28 with TRBJ2-5; 8 nucleotides match TRBD1. Germline V CDR1 and CDR2: MDHEN, SYDVKM. This CDR3 region has 16 residues. With V trimmed by 4 bases and J by 1 base, 8 bases remained unmatched. In nucleotides, the CDR3 is TGTGCCAGCAGTTCGCCACAACAGGGGGGCCAAGAGACCCAGTACTTC. Translation: CASSSPQQGGQETQYF. Full variable domain (rest looked up from reference TRBV28 and TRBJ2-5): DVKVTQSSRYLVKRTGEKVFLECVQDMDHENMFWYRQDPGLGLRLIYFSYDVKMKEKGDIPEGYSVSREKKERFSLILESASTNQTSMYLCASSSPQQGGQETQYFGPGTRLLVL.

As regards this clonotype: A read error may explain this, as a much larger clone is one base away. V gene TRBV28 combines with J gene TRBJ1-1, with D possibly being TRBD1 (6 bases). The CDR3 length is 14 residues. Germline assignment: CDR1 MDHEN and CDR2 SYDVKM. Deletions cut 2 bases from V and 9 bases from J, with 16 bases between. CDR3 bases: TGTGCCAGCAGTTTAGTACGCAGGGGAACTAAAGCTTTCTTT. Amino acid sequence: CASSLVRRGTKAFF.

There are a few counts of this clonotype. The chain is built from TRBV13 and TRBJ1-2; unclear D gene. Germline values: CDR1 PRHDT, CDR2 FYEKMQ (reference sequence). The CDR3 is 17 amino acids. Deletions cut 0 bases from V and 0 bases from J, with 14 bases between. The CDR3 protein is CASSLGRTPRTNYGYTF. The CDR3 DNA sequence: TGTGCCAGCAGCTTAGGCCGCACACCAAGGACTAACTATGGCTACACCTTC.

This clonotype came up many times. The chain combines TRBV6-1 with TRBJ1-4, with D unclear. The length of the CDR3 is 15 residues. Germline V lookup: CDR1 MNHNS, CDR2 SASEGT. With 2 bases removed from V and 0 bases from J, the gap between germline ends came to 7 bases. The CDR3 nucleotides are TGTGCCAGCAGTGAAACAGTTGCAACTAATGAAAAACTGTTTTTT. Amino acids: CASSETVATNEKLFF.

This clonotype has more than one count but fewer than ten. The chain is built from TRBV3-1 and TRBJ2-5; 9 bases align to TRBD1. Germline CDR1 reads LGHDT; CDR2 reads YNNKEL (reference sequence). V dropped 3 bases and J dropped 10; count of bases not matched to a gene: 3. The CDR3 has 12 residues. The CDR3 protein is CASSQDRGSQYF. In nucleotides, the CDR3 is TGTGCCAGCAGCCAGGACAGGGGTAGCCAGTACTTC.

This chain links TRBV11-3 with TRBJ2-5; a weak D match, TRBD2 (5 bases). CDR1 is SGHNT, CDR2 YENEEA, per germline. The CDR3 spans 13 residues. Trimming left V 5 bases short and J 9 bases short, with 16 bases between. The CDR3 region has the DNA TGTGCCAGCAGCCCTAGCCCAGGCATGGCCCAGTACTTC. Residues: CASSPSPGMAQYF.

The chain is built from TRBV29-1 and TRBJ2-7, with D hard to call. Germline-derived CDR1 and CDR2 are SQVTM and ANQGSEA. Trimming stripped 5 bases from V and 0 bases from J, with 11 bases between. This CDR3 has 13 amino acids. The CDR3 bases are TGCAGCGTTCGTCGACCGAACTCCTACGAGCAGTACTTC. Translation: CSVRRPNSYEQYF.

The DNA of the CDR3 is TGTGCCAGTACCCCCCCTGGGAGGCAGGGGCCTGAAGCTTTCTTT. It specifies CASTPPGRQGPEAFF. The chain carries TRBV19 and TRBJ1-1; D is perhaps TRBD1 (6 bases). Germline V CDR1 and CDR2: LNHDA, SQIVND (reference sequence). V was cut by 7 bases and J by 6 bases, with 21 bases left in between. The length of the CDR3 is 15 residues.

This clonotype was observed a few times. The genes are TRBV29-1 and TRBJ2-2, with 9 positions matching TRBD1. J was trimmed by 4 bases and V by 7 bases; bases with no gene match: 7. Germline lookup yields CDR1 SQVTM and CDR2 ANQGSEA. The CDR3 covers 14 residues. The CDR3 loop reads CSAGTGKSTGELFF. Here the CDR3 DNA reads TGCAGCGCAGGGACAGGGAAAAGCACCGGGGAGCTGTTTTTT.